The 30 T cell receptor beta chains reported below all come from one sample, sequenced in a study of CD8 T cells in ankylosing spondylitis. TCRdb re-called the 5' RACE reads through MiXCR, storing one row per CDR3 protein. The sample includes about 340,000 distinct CDR3 sequences, around 20% of them seen just once. The material sequenced was blood, either unsorted or a sorted T cell fraction (not recorded which). All receptors come from a male donor with ankylosing spondylitis or in good health (not recorded which).

The J gene is TRBJ2-7, the V gene TRBV2; tentatively, D is TRBD2 (6 bases). Germline lookup yields CDR1 SNHLY and CDR2 FYNNEI. The CDR3 is made up of 15 amino acids. V lost 2 bases and J 2 bases, leaving 13 bases between the germline ends. The CDR3 protein is CASSEWKDYPYEQYF. The CDR3 DNA is TGTGCCAGCAGTGAATGGAAGGACTACCCCTACGAGCAGTACTTC.

V and J are TRBV12-3 or TRBV12-4 and TRBJ1-1, with 10 bases identical to TRBD1. V shed 7 bases and J 5 bases; nucleotides not matched to a gene: 7. CDR3 length: 14 amino acids. CDR3 bases: TGTGCCAGCACACCCCGGGACAGGGGTACTGAAGCTTTCTTT. This gives the protein CASTPRDRGTEAFF.

V gene TRBV20-1 combines with J gene TRBJ2-7; perhaps TRBD2 as D (5 bases). V was trimmed by 0 bases and J by 6 bases, leaving 15 bases between them. The CDR3 is 14 residues long. Per the germline V gene, CDR1 is DFQATT and CDR2 is SNEGSKA (reference sequence). CDR3 coding DNA: TGCAGTGCTAGAGATCCAGCGGCGGGCTTCGAGCAGTACTTC. This codes for CSARDPAAGFEQYF.

This clonotype turned up a few times. The J gene is TRBJ1-2, the V gene TRBV7-9; D possibly corresponds to TRBD1 (5 bases). Germline V gene sequence: CDR1 SEHNR, CDR2 FQNEAQ (reference sequence). Trimming shortened V by 4 bases and J by 2 bases, and 11 bases separated the two germline ends. The CDR3 is 14 residues long. The chain's CDR3 is CASSYSGPNYGYTF. In DNA, the CDR3 is TGTGCCAGCAGCTATTCGGGACCGAACTATGGCTACACCTTC.

The CDR3 loop is CASSYPPGPYEQYF. Written as DNA, the CDR3 is TGTGCCAGCAGTTACCCCCCCGGCCCCTACGAGCAGTACTTC. This chain uses TRBV6-2 or TRBV6-3 with TRBJ2-7; D ambiguous. The germline V and J ends were trimmed by 2 bases and 2 bases, with 10 bases remaining between them. From germline, CDR1 is MNHEY and CDR2 SVGEGT. This CDR3 is 14 amino acids long.

The sample holds many counts of this clonotype. The chain uses TRBV12-3 or TRBV12-4 and TRBJ2-7; D remains ambiguous. The CDR3 spans 13 residues. Trimming left V 6 bases short and J 1 base short, with 10 bases between. CDR3 region: CASSHSPSYEQYF. DNA for the CDR3: TGTGCCAGCAGCCACTCGCCTTCCTACGAGCAGTACTTC.

The chain couples TRBV5-5 to TRBJ2-7; no definite D call. V was shortened by 0 bases and J by 4 bases, with 17 bases between the two germline ends. The germline V gene has CDR1 SGHKS and CDR2 YYEKEE (reference sequence). CDR3 length: 16 residues. Here the CDR3 reads CASSLVADFRVYEQYF. The CDR3 bases are TGTGCCAGCAGCTTGGTCGCCGACTTTAGAGTTTACGAGCAGTACTTC.

In its sample, this clonotype was seen many times. The chain combines TRBV6-4 with TRBJ2-3; 9 nucleotides agree with TRBD2. V dropped 5 bases and J dropped 0; count of bases not matched to a gene: 9. The CDR3 sequence is 17 residues long. The V gene's germline CDR1 is MRHNA and CDR2 SNTAGT. The CDR3 DNA reads TGTGCCAGCAGTCCAATTAGCGGGGGCCAGAGCACAGATACGCAGTATTTT. Translating gives CASSPISGGQSTDTQYF.

This clonotype showed up just a few times. Its ends do not fully match the called genes, so a read error is possible. This rearrangement joins TRBV12-3 or TRBV12-4 to TRBJ2-1; 7 nucleotides align to TRBD2. The CDR3 totals 18 residues. This CDR3 is CAISLARASGRINNEQFF. CDR3 DNA: TGTGCCATCAGTTTAGCTCGGGCTAGCGGAAGGATTAACAATGAGCAGTTCTTC.

This clonotype has just a few counts. The rearrangement uses TRBV2 and TRBJ2-3, with 12 bases aligning to TRBD2. This CDR3 spans 15 amino acids. V shed 8 bases and J 5 bases; nucleotides not matched to a gene: 8. CDR1 and CDR2 from the germline V gene are SNHLY and FYNNEI. This CDR3 is CASSGLAGGQDTQYF. CDR3 DNA sequence: TGTGCCAGCTCGGGGCTAGCGGGGGGGCAAGATACGCAGTATTTT. The whole variable domain, remainder taken from reference TRBV2 and TRBJ2-3, is EPEVTQTPSHQVTQMGQEVILRCVPISNHLYFYWYRQILGQKVEFLVSFYNNEISEKSEIFDDQFSVERPDGSNFTLKIRSTKLEDSAMYFCASSGLAGGQDTQYFGPGTRLTVL.

This clonotype was seen only a few times. CDR3 sequence (DNA): TGCAGTGCTCAGCCCGGGACAGCCTCCTACGAGCAGTACTTC. Translating gives CSAQPGTASYEQYF. The V call is TRBV20-1, the J call TRBJ2-7, with 7 bases aligning to TRBD1. CDR1 and CDR2 (germline): DFQATT, SNEGSKA (reference sequence). This CDR3 region has 14 residues. Unmatched junction bases numbered 7, after V lost 5 bases and J lost 0 bases.

This clonotype was picked up a small number of times. The chain employs TRBV15 and TRBJ2-1; D is possibly TRBD2 (5 bases). Germline V gene lookup returns CDR1 LNHNV and CDR2 YYDKDF (reference sequence). The CDR3 is 15 amino acids. The V gene lost 4 bases and the J gene lost 0 bases, with 10 bases spanning the gap. CDR3: CATSNLGSSYNEQFF. For the CDR3, the DNA is TGTGCCACCAGCAATCTGGGGAGCTCCTACAATGAGCAGTTCTTC.

This chain joins TRBV15 and TRBJ2-4; D unclear. CDR3 length: 16 residues. Germline CDR1 reads LNHNV; CDR2 reads YYDKDF (reference sequence). Trimming stripped 2 bases from V and 2 bases from J, with 13 bases between. The CDR3 nucleotides read TGTGCCACCAGCAGAAGCCCCGAGTATCCCAAAAACATTCAGTACTTC. Its protein is CATSRSPEYPKNIQYF.

DNA of the CDR3: TGCAGTGCTATTGGGGGGAGTTGGAACGAGCAGTACTTC. It codes for CSAIGGSWNEQYF. The V and J genes are TRBV20-1 and TRBJ2-7; possibly TRBD2 for D (6 bases). Germline CDR1 DFQATT, CDR2 SNEGSKA (reference sequence). Deletions cut 4 bases from V and 5 bases from J, with 15 bases between. This CDR3 region has 13 residues.

The V call is TRBV10-3, the J call TRBJ2-3; D is ambiguous. V lost 0 bases to trimming and J lost 4 bases, with 14 bases between them. Germline V gene lookup returns CDR1 ENHRY and CDR2 SYGVKD. CDR3 size: 16 residues. The CDR3 nucleotides are TGTGCCATCAGTGAGTCGAAGGTGGTGGTGGCAGATACGCAGTATTTT. Protein: CAISESKVVVADTQYF.

Here the CDR3 DNA reads TGTGCCAGCAGCTTAGTGAGGGGCACTGAAGCTTTCTTT. Residues: CASSLVRGTEAFF. The V call is TRBV11-3, the J call TRBJ1-1; D may be TRBD1 (5 bases). V shed 1 base and J shed 4 bases, with 7 bases lying between them. This CDR3 comprises 13 residues. From germline, CDR1 is SGHNT and CDR2 YENEEA.

In this sample, this clonotype turned up a few times. The chain joins TRBV18 to TRBJ2-2; D perhaps matches TRBD2 (5 bases). The CDR3 runs to 16 residues. Germline V CDR1 and CDR2: KGHSH, LQKENI. The germline V and J ends were trimmed by 2 bases and 4 bases, with 14 bases remaining between them. The CDR3 is CASSPAAESSTGELFF. CDR3 DNA: TGTGCCAGCTCACCAGCAGCGGAGTCTAGCACCGGGGAGCTGTTTTTT.

The chain links TRBV7-9 to TRBJ2-2; perhaps TRBD1 as D (5 bases). Germline CDR1 SEHNR, CDR2 FQNEAQ (reference sequence). V lost 5 bases to trimming and J lost 3 bases, with 16 bases between them. The CDR3 runs 16 residues. The CDR3 DNA reads TGTGCCAGCAGCGTACAGGAGCCTCTGGACACCGGGGAGCTGTTTTTT. Protein sequence: CASSVQEPLDTGELFF.

In the case of this clonotype: The CDR3 does not close with the conserved phenylalanine or tryptophan, likely indicating a read error. Because the CDR3's place on the DNA is in doubt, the DNA is left out and the CDR3 is given as listed by TCRdb. The V and J genes are TRBV21-1 and TRBJ2-7; whether TRBD1, the table's D call, matches the DNA was not checked. TRBV21-1 is an annotated pseudogene. The length of the CDR3 is 14 amino acids, counting both ends. This CDR3 is CASSNGDSHYEQYS.

The chain couples TRBV6-5 to TRBJ2-7; D is possibly TRBD2 (5 bases). The CDR3 length is 12 residues. V lost 2 bases to trimming and J lost 6 bases, with 8 bases between them. Germline values: CDR1 MNHEY, CDR2 SVGAGI. CDR3 DNA sequence: TGTGCCAGCAGTTACCCCCGGGGCGAGCAGTACTTC. It is translated as CASSYPRGEQYF.

The chain combines TRBV7-9 with TRBJ2-7; D is perhaps TRBD1 (6 bases). The CDR3 contains 14 residues. CDR1 SEHNR and CDR2 FQNEAQ come from the germline V gene (reference sequence). Trimming took off 4 bases at V and 2 bases at J, with 12 bases between the two ends. CDR3 nucleotides: TGTGCCAGCAGCTCAAGGACAGAAGCCTACGAGCAGTACTTC. Protein: CASSSRTEAYEQYF.

This clonotype was observed a few times. The genes are TRBV30 and TRBJ2-7; D is possibly TRBD1 (5 bases). The germline gives CDR1 GTSNPN, CDR2 SVGIG (reference sequence). The CDR3 loop spans 12 amino acids. The V end was cut by 3 bases, the J end by 3 bases, with 9 bases between. In DNA form, the CDR3 reads TGTGCCTGGAGACGAGACAGCTACGAGCAGTACTTC. Amino acid sequence: CAWRRDSYEQYF. Full variable domain (outside the CDR3, taken from reference TRBV30 and TRBJ2-7): SQTIHQWPATLVQPVGSPLSLECTVEGTSNPNLYWYRQAAGRGLQLLFYSVGIGQISSEVPQNLSASRPQDRQFILSSKKLLLSDSGFYLCAWRRDSYEQYFGPGTRLTVT.

This chain joins TRBV12-3 or TRBV12-4 and TRBJ1-5; possible D gene TRBD1, 5 bases. CDR3 size: 14 residues. The V and J ends lost 3 bases and 3 bases respectively, with 9 bases between them. In nucleotides, the CDR3 is TGTGCCAGCAGTTTCGACAGCATCAATCAGCCCCAGCATTTT. Protein product: CASSFDSINQPQHF.

This clonotype was counted many times. This chain joins TRBV10-2 and TRBJ2-3; perhaps TRBD1 as D (6 bases). This CDR3 spans 14 amino acids. Trimming shortened V by 4 bases and J by 4 bases, and 12 bases separated the two germline ends. Germline V gene sequence: CDR1 WSHSY, CDR2 SAAADI. The CDR3 nucleotides read TGCGCCAGCAGTGGGTCACAGGGATCAGATACGCAGTATTTT. Translated: CASSGSQGSDTQYF.

This clonotype was found a few times. The chain joins TRBV2 to TRBJ2-1; perhaps D is TRBD1 or TRBD2 (6 bases each). This CDR3 has 13 residues. Germline V gives CDR1 SNHLY, CDR2 FYNNEI. V lost 10 bases and J lost 5, with 15 bases in between. In DNA form, the CDR3 reads TGTGCCACCCGGGGGCCCCCCCACAATGAGCAGTTCTTC. It translates to CATRGPPHNEQFF.

This clonotype has just a few counts. In nucleotides, the CDR3 is TGTGCCAGCAGCGGACAGGGCGATGAGCAGTTCTTC. Amino acids: CASSGQGDEQFF. The chain couples TRBV9 to TRBJ2-1; 7 bases are a match to TRBD1. Unmatched junction bases numbered 2, after V lost 3 bases and J lost 8 bases. The CDR3 runs to 12 residues. The germline V gene has CDR1 SGDLS and CDR2 YYNGEE. Together with reference TRBV9 and TRBJ2-1, the CDR3 gives the full variable domain: DSGVTQTPKHLITATGQRVTLRCSPRSGDLSVYWYQQSLDQGLQFLIQYYNGEERAKGNILERFSAQQFPDLHSELNLSSLELGDSALYFCASSGQGDEQFFGPGTRLTVL.

This clonotype was seen just once. CDR3 amino acids: CASSTVAGIRETQYF. The CDR3 DNA sequence: TGTGCCAGCAGTACTGTGGCGGGGATCAGGGAGACCCAGTACTTC. The chain is built from TRBV12-3 or TRBV12-4 and TRBJ2-5, with D tentatively TRBD2 (6 bases). V dropped 5 bases and J dropped 5 bases, with 18 bases sitting between them. This CDR3 is 15 amino acids long.

This clonotype was observed a few times. V gene TRBV14 combines with J gene TRBJ2-7; possibly TRBD1 for D (6 bases). Deletions cut 5 bases from V and 6 bases from J, with 14 bases between. Germline loops: CDR1 SGHDN, CDR2 FVKESK. CDR3 length: 13 residues. CDR3 nucleotide sequence: TGTGCCAGCAGCATTCAGACAGGTGGCGAGCAGTACTTC. It yields the protein CASSIQTGGEQYF.

CDR3 sequence: CASSPQAGGTENIQYF. CDR3 DNA sequence: TGTGCCAGCAGCCCCCAAGCGGGGGGAACCGAAAACATTCAGTACTTC. J is TRBJ2-4 and V is TRBV7-9, with TRBD2 identical over 9 bases. The germline V gene has CDR1 SEHNR and CDR2 FQNEAQ (reference sequence). The CDR3 extends over 16 amino acids. Trimming at V came to 5 bases and at J to 5 bases, leaving 10 bases not matched to a gene.

V is TRBV12-3 or TRBV12-4 and J is TRBJ2-7, with D maybe TRBD1 (6 bases). Trimming took off 3 bases at V and 2 bases at J, with 14 bases between the two ends. The CDR3 length is 15 residues. DNA for the CDR3: TGTGCCAGCAGTTTGGCCGTCAGGGGCCCCTACGAGCAGTACTTC. Amino acids: CASSLAVRGPYEQYF.